Described below is a single T cell receptor beta chain sequence and its context. One entry per CDR3 protein results from TCRdb running MiXCR on the RT-PCR reads. Here the sample spans more than 850,000 distinct CDR3 sequences, roughly 18% being singletons. This sample stems from a study of patients and donors after allogeneic stem cell transplantation. The CDR3 is 15 amino acids. The ends lost 6 bases at V and 3 bases at J; junction bases unmatched: 10. In germline, CDR1 is MNHNS, CDR2 SASEGT. The sequenced sample was blood, either unsorted or a sorted T cell fraction (not recorded which). The sequence was collected from a human donor who was either an allogeneic HSCT recipient or a stem cell or donor lymphocyte infusion donor (not recorded which). It is not recorded whose cells these are; they may come from a transplant donor. This rearrangement joins TRBV6-1 to TRBJ2-7; 8 bases match TRBD1. The CDR3 sequence: CASSPRQGLFYEQYF. DNA for the CDR3: TGTGCCAGCAGCCCCCGACAGGGGCTTTTCTACGAGCAGTACTTC.